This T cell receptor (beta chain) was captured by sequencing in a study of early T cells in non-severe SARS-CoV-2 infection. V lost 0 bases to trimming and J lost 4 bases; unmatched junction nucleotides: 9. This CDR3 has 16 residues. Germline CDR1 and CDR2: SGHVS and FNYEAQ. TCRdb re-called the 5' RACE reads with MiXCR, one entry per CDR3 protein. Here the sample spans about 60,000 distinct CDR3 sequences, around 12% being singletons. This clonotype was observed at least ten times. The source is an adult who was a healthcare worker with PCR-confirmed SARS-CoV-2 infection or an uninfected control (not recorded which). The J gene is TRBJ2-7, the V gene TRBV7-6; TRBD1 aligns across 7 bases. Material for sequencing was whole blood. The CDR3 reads CASSLADRLAPYEQYF. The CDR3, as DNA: TGTGCCAGCAGCTTAGCGGACAGGCTTGCACCATACGAGCAGTACTTC.